These T cell receptor beta chains were read from a single sample in a study of T cells in Graves' hyperthyroidism and ophthalmopathy. One entry per CDR3 protein, called by TCRdb with MiXCR from the multiplex PCR reads. Among a few hundred thousand distinct CDR3 sequences listed, about 13% were seen once. The specimen was blood. Receptor source: a woman between 18 and 29 years old with Graves' hyperthyroidism. Both conserved end residues are part of each CDR3. D genes are given only for firm matches. A clone size is listed for some rows: how often the clone was seen (once, few, many), or a class if it is expanded.

CDR3 length	V gene	D gene	clone size	J gene	CDR3 protein	CDR3 DNA
14	TRBV19	-	few	TRBJ1-6	CASSKEFYNSPLHF	TGTGCCAGTAGTAAGGAATTCTATAATTCACCCCTCCACTTT
13	TRBV7-8	-	-	TRBJ2-7	CASSLSPTYEQYF	TGTGCCAGCAGCTTATCTCCTACCTACGAGCAGTACTTC
14	TRBV5-1	TRBD1	once	TRBJ1-5	CASSFGTDNQPQHF	TGCGCCAGCAGCTTTGGGACAGATAATCAGCCCCAGCATTTT
13	TRBV7-8	-	-	TRBJ2-7	CASSPGGGNEQYF	TGTGCCAGCAGTCCCGGGGGCGGTAACGAGCAGTACTTC
14	TRBV28	TRBD1	-	TRBJ2-7	CASSLLRGQDEQYF	TGTGCCAGCAGTTTACTCAGGGGGCAGGACGAGCAGTACTTC
15	TRBV5-6	-	once	TRBJ1-1	CASSLLNGMNTEAFF	TGTGCCAGCAGCTTGTTAAACGGGATGAACACTGAAGCTTTCTTT
15	TRBV28	-	many	TRBJ1-2	CASSLWFASLGGYTF	TGTGCCAGCAGTTTATGGTTCGCAAGTTTGGGTGGCTACACCTTC
15	TRBV20-1	-	many	TRBJ1-2	CSAISGSQENYGYTF	TGCAGTGCCATCTCGGGTTCCCAGGAAAACTATGGCTACACCTTC
18	TRBV12-3/TRBV12-4	TRBD1	-	TRBJ2-6	CASSPRQGPPSGANVLTF	TGTGCCAGCAGTCCACGACAGGGCCCTCCTTCTGGGGCCAACGTCCTGACTTTC
14	TRBV7-2	-	many	TRBJ2-2	CASTIGTPAGELFF	TGTGCCAGCACCATCGGGACTCCCGCCGGGGAGCTGTTTTTT
15	TRBV19	-	few	TRBJ1-5	CASTYREGGNQPQHF	TGTGCCAGTACCTACAGGGAGGGAGGCAATCAGCCCCAGCATTTT
15	TRBV2	TRBD2	many	TRBJ2-1	CASSEQAGDPNEQFF	TGTGCCAGCAGTGAACAAGCGGGAGACCCCAATGAGCAGTTCTTC
15	TRBV7-2	TRBD1	many	TRBJ1-3	CASRTDGTAGNTIYF	TGTGCCAGCAGAACCGACGGGACAGCTGGAAACACCATATATTTT
16	TRBV5-1	TRBD2	many	TRBJ2-1	CASSLLQAGGKNEQFF	TGCGCCAGCAGCCTCCTCCAAGCGGGAGGGAAAAATGAGCAGTTCTTC
11	TRBV11-2	-	many	TRBJ1-1	CASTFGPEAFF	TGTGCCAGCACCTTTGGCCCCGAAGCTTTCTTT
13	TRBV24-1	-	few	TRBJ2-3	CATSGQRRDTQYF	TGTGCCACCAGTGGACAGCGAAGGGATACGCAGTATTTT
15	TRBV10-3	TRBD1	many	TRBJ1-1	CAISDTGGLNTEAFF	TGTGCCATCAGCGATACAGGGGGCCTGAACACTGAAGCTTTCTTT
16	TRBV28	TRBD1	few	TRBJ2-5	CASSGDRDRVKETQYF	TGTGCCAGCAGTGGGGATCGGGACAGAGTGAAAGAGACCCAGTACTTC
14	TRBV3-1	-	many	TRBJ1-6	CASSQGPVYSPLHF	TGTGCCAGCAGCCAAGGCCCGGTTTATTCACCCCTCCACTTT
16	TRBV19	-	few	TRBJ2-2	CASSMGRGIFTGELFF	TGTGCCAGTAGTATGGGCCGGGGCATATTTACCGGGGAGCTGTTTTTT
14	TRBV2	TRBD1	many	TRBJ1-5	CASSESGGGQPQHF	TGTGCCAGCAGTGAGTCAGGGGGCGGTCAGCCCCAGCATTTT
15	TRBV12-3/TRBV12-4	TRBD1	many	TRBJ1-2	CASSWRGGGNYGYTF	TGTGCCAGCAGCTGGAGAGGGGGCGGCAACTATGGCTACACCTTC
16	TRBV5-1	-	-	TRBJ2-1	CASSSNPVGSYNEQFF	TGCGCCAGCAGCTCAAACCCGGTGGGCTCCTACAATGAGCAGTTCTTC
12	TRBV11-2	-	many	TRBJ2-5	CASSPITETQYF	TGTGCCAGCAGTCCTATTACAGAGACCCAGTACTTC
16	TRBV9	-	few	TRBJ1-2	CASSGSMGGEAYGYTF	TGTGCCAGCAGCGGCAGCATGGGGGGGGAGGCTTATGGCTACACCTTC
15	TRBV5-1	-	many	TRBJ1-2	CASSNRTGPGYGYTF	TGCGCCAGCAGCAACCGGACCGGTCCTGGCTATGGCTACACCTTC
13	TRBV5-4	TRBD1	few	TRBJ2-1	CASSQTGGDEQFF	TGTGCCAGCAGCCAGACAGGGGGCGATGAGCAGTTCTTC
18	TRBV4-3	TRBD1	few	TRBJ2-7	CASSQDLSRQGAAYEQYF	TGCGCCAGCAGCCAAGATCTGTCCCGACAGGGGGCGGCCTACGAGCAGTACTTC
14	TRBV12-3/TRBV12-4	TRBD1	many	TRBJ1-5	CASSKTGGNQPQHF	TGTGCCAGCAGTAAGACAGGGGGCAATCAGCCCCAGCATTTT
13	TRBV30	-	many	TRBJ1-2	CAWSVLGLYGYTF	TGTGCCTGGAGTGTTCTGGGATTATATGGCTACACCTTC
13	TRBV2	-	many	TRBJ2-7	CASRRLETYEQYF	TGTGCCAGCAGACGACTTGAGACCTACGAGCAGTACTTC
16	TRBV4-1	-	many	TRBJ2-7	CASSQDKGLKHDEQYF	TGCGCCAGCAGCCAAGATAAGGGCCTCAAGCACGACGAGCAGTACTTC
14	TRBV5-1	-	many	TRBJ2-5	CASSLIVRQETQYF	TGCGCCAGCAGCTTGATCGTCAGACAAGAGACCCAGTACTTC
16	TRBV6-1	TRBD2	many	TRBJ2-7	CAGHLAGGPRSYEQYF	TGTGCCGGCCATCTAGCGGGAGGGCCCCGCTCCTACGAGCAGTACTTC
15	TRBV7-6	TRBD1	few	TRBJ2-2	CASRFAGQGTGELFF	TGTGCCAGCAGGTTTGCTGGACAGGGCACCGGGGAGCTGTTTTTT
14	TRBV5-4	TRBD1	-	TRBJ2-7	CASSLWDRIYEQYF	TGTGCCAGCAGCTTATGGGACAGGATCTACGAGCAGTACTTC
15	TRBV20-1	TRBD1	few	TRBJ1-5	CSAKSYRGEGQPQHF	TGCAGTGCTAAATCCTACAGGGGTGAAGGTCAGCCCCAGCATTTT